Below are 32 T cell receptor beta chains sequenced from a single sample in a study of spatial heterogeneity in lung cancer. TCRdb recomputed calls from the 5' RACE reads with MiXCR, one row per CDR3 protein. This repertoire shows some 9,000 distinct CDR3 sequences, about 13% found once; its top ten account for 13% to 15%. The sample's time point: sample taken at primary tumor resection. Their antigens are not known. Study-wide findings and caveats: Expanded intratumoral alpha and beta TCR counts tracked tumor mutation counts.

The sequenced sample was lung tumor tissue, obtained at surgery. Receptors were obtained from a male donor with early-stage non-small cell lung cancer.

This clonotype was seen at least ten times. This beta chain came through as a stray read in a library set up for alpha chains, and its size says little. The CDR3 region has the DNA TGCAGTGCTAGAGACTACAGGGGGTTATTGGAGACCCAGTACTTC. Translating gives CSARDYRGLLETQYF. This sequence joins TRBV20-1 and TRBJ2-5, with TRBD1 matching over 8 bases. Looked up from germline, CDR1 is DFQATT and CDR2 is SNEGSKA (reference sequence). CDR3 length: 15 residues. Trimming took 0 bases from V and 5 from J; bases not matched to a gene: 8.

This clonotype is classed as medium-sized (0.01 to 0.1%). This beta chain is a stray sequence in a library constructed for alpha chains; its clone size is not meaningful. The chain employs TRBV6-6 and TRBJ2-7; 10 positions match TRBD2. J gave up 2 bases and V 7 bases, and 11 bases lay outside the gene matches. This CDR3 region has 16 residues. Looked up from germline, CDR1 is MNHNY and CDR2 is SVGAGI (reference sequence). For the CDR3, the DNA is TGTGCCAGCATTAAAGAAATAGCGGGAGGTGCCTACGAGCAGTACTTC. This codes for CASIKEIAGGAYEQYF.

Note on this clonotype: The library was designed around alpha chains, so this beta chain is a stray read whose abundance carries little weight. J is TRBJ2-3 and V is TRBV20-1, with unresolved D. Germline CDR1 reads DFQATT; CDR2 reads SNEGSKA (reference sequence). V lost 6 bases and J lost 4, with 8 bases in between. The CDR3 contains 11 residues. The CDR3 loop reads CSAAVPDTQYF. CDR3 nucleotide sequence: TGCAGTGCGGCAGTCCCAGATACGCAGTATTTT.

There are many counts of this clonotype. This beta chain slipped into a library made for alpha chains as a stray read, so its size is not meaningful. The chain employs TRBV4-2 and TRBJ1-1; D is possibly TRBD1 (5 bases). The CDR3 is 14 amino acids. Looked up from germline, CDR1 is LGHNA and CDR2 is YNFKEQ. Trimming stripped 0 bases from V and 5 bases from J, with 10 bases between. CDR3 coding DNA: TGTGCCAGCAGCCAAGAATGGGGGAATACTGAAGCTTTCTTT. Residues: CASSQEWGNTEAFF.

This clonotype was observed many times. Within a library made for alpha chains, this beta chain is off target, and its count is uninformative. The chain couples TRBV29-1 to TRBJ2-3; D unclear. Looked up from germline, CDR1 is SQVTM and CDR2 is ANQGSEA. The CDR3 runs to 13 residues. Trimming took 4 bases from V and 0 from J, leaving 8 bases between them. CDR3 DNA: TGCAGCGTTGTCCCACGCAGCACAGATACGCAGTATTTT. Its translation is CSVVPRSTDTQYF.

Note on this clonotype: Since the library was made to target alpha chains, this beta chain is a stray read and its abundance is not meaningful. V is TRBV4-2 and J is TRBJ1-3; D uncertain. The CDR3 extends over 14 amino acids. The ends were cut back, 5 bases at V and 4 bases at J, with 12 bases in the middle. In germline, CDR1 is LGHNA, CDR2 YNFKEQ. The CDR3 region is CASSNTGRGNTIYF. CDR3 nucleotides: TGTGCCAGCAGCAACACCGGACGGGGAAACACCATATATTTT.

A note on this clonotype: Within a library made for alpha chains, this beta chain is off target, and its count is uninformative. V gene TRBV12-3 or TRBV12-4 combines with J gene TRBJ1-2, with TRBD1 as a possible D gene (5 bases). V was cut by 3 bases and J by 6 bases, with 11 bases left in between. The length of the CDR3 is 13 residues. The CDR3 region has the DNA TGTGCCAGCAGTTTCTTACAAGGGGATGGCTACACCTTC. This gives the protein CASSFLQGDGYTF.

This clonotype was recorded many times. This beta chain came through as a stray read in a library set up for alpha chains, and its size says little. The rearrangement uses TRBV15 and TRBJ2-7, with TRBD1 matching over 8 bases. CDR3 length: 15 amino acids. The germline V gene has CDR1 LNHNV and CDR2 YYDKDF (reference sequence). The V segment lost 1 base and the J segment 1 base; nucleotides outside the gene matches: 3. In nucleotides, the CDR3 is TGTGCCACCAGCAGAGGGGACAGGAAATCCTACGAGCAGTACTTC. It specifies CATSRGDRKSYEQYF. The full variable domain, rest sourced from reference TRBV15 and TRBJ2-7, is DAMVIQNPRYQVTQFGKPVTLSCSQTLNHNVMYWYQQKSSQAPKLLFHYYDKDFNNEADTPDNFQSRRPNTSFCFLDIRSPGLGDTAMYLCATSRGDRKSYEQYFGPGTRLTVT.

This clonotype came up a few times. Since the library was made to target alpha chains, this beta chain is a stray read and its abundance is not meaningful. This chain's CDR3 is CASSPGLAVYNEQFF. The DNA for the CDR3 is TGTGCCAGCAGCCCCGGACTAGCGGTATACAATGAGCAGTTCTTC. The V call is TRBV11-3, the J call TRBJ2-1, with 10 bases matching TRBD2. The CDR3 totals 15 residues. V lost 5 bases to trimming and J lost 4 bases; unmatched junction nucleotides: 5. Germline V gene sequence: CDR1 SGHNT, CDR2 YENEEA. Filled out from reference TRBV11-3 and TRBJ2-1, the complete variable domain reads EAGVVQSPRYKIIEKKQPVAFWCNPISGHNTLYWYLQNLGQGPELLIRYENEEAVDDSQLPKDRFSAERLKGVDSTLKIQPAELGDSAVYLCASSPGLAVYNEQFFGPGTRLTVL.

In this sample, this clonotype is medium-sized (0.01 to 0.1%). This beta chain turned up in a library designed for alpha chains; as an off-target read, its abundance says little. This chain links TRBV27 with TRBJ1-6, with 7 bases aligning to TRBD1. Per the germline V gene, CDR1 is MNHEY and CDR2 is SMNVEV (reference sequence). V was pared by 4 bases and J by 10 bases, with 7 bases of the junction left unmatched. This CDR3 contains 14 residues. CDR3 amino acids: CASSSRGYGSPLHF. CDR3 sequence (DNA): TGTGCCAGCAGTTCCAGGGGGTACGGCTCACCCCTCCACTTT.

This clonotype came up many times. This beta chain is an off-target read within a library intended for alpha chains, so its frequency means little. The chain recombines TRBV20-1 with TRBJ1-2; 7 bases are shared with TRBD1. The CDR3 runs 14 residues. With V trimmed by 5 bases and J by 2 bases, 8 bases remained unmatched. Per germline, CDR1 DFQATT and CDR2 SNEGSKA (reference sequence). The CDR3 nucleotides are TGCAGTGCTTATCGGACAGGTGTCAACTATGGCTACACCTTC. This translates into CSAYRTGVNYGYTF.

This clonotype was counted many times. Since the library was made to target alpha chains, this beta chain is a stray read and its abundance is not meaningful. The chain joins TRBV4-2 to TRBJ2-6; D not resolved. V was cut by 0 bases and J by 4 bases, with 16 bases left in between. The CDR3 loop spans 18 amino acids. CDR1 and CDR2 from the germline V gene are LGHNA and YNFKEQ. CDR3: CASSQEPLSSWGANVLTF. The CDR3 bases are TGTGCCAGCAGCCAAGAACCTCTTTCCAGTTGGGGGGCCAACGTCCTGACTTTC.

This clonotype came up many times. This beta chain was picked up by a library intended for alpha chains and is off target, so its count carries little meaning. This rearrangement joins TRBV18 to TRBJ2-5; tentative D call: TRBD1 (6 bases). The germline V gene encodes CDR1 KGHSH and CDR2 LQKENI. V lost 3 bases, J lost 4 bases, and 9 bases lay in between. The CDR3 runs to 13 residues. Here the CDR3 DNA reads TGTGCCAGCTCACCGAGGGGGAGAGAGACCCAGTACTTC. Its translation is CASSPRGRETQYF.

Many counts were recorded for this clonotype. This beta chain represents an off-target read in a library built for alpha chains; its size is of limited meaning. The chain is built from TRBV18 and TRBJ2-5, with D possibly TRBD2 on 6 matching bases. Looked up from germline, CDR1 is KGHSH and CDR2 is LQKENI. CDR3 length equals 13 residues. V lost 0 bases and J lost 11, with 13 bases in between. The CDR3 bases are TGTGCCAGCTCACCACCCTGGCGGGGACTTCAGTACTTC. Its protein is CASSPPWRGLQYF.

This clonotype occurred many times. Since the library was made to target alpha chains, this beta chain is a stray read and its abundance is not meaningful. V usage is TRBV12-3 or TRBV12-4 and J usage is TRBJ1-1, with D hard to call. V was trimmed by 6 bases and J by 1 base, leaving 12 bases between them. CDR3 size: 14 residues. The CDR3 DNA follows: TGTGCCAGCAGAATCCGAAGTTGGAACACTGAAGCTTTCTTT. It codes for CASRIRSWNTEAFF.

This clonotype was observed many times. Found in a library prepared for alpha chains, this beta chain is an off-target read, and its abundance has little meaning. The chain uses TRBV27 and TRBJ1-1; D not certain. Germline V gene sequence: CDR1 MNHEY, CDR2 SMNVEV (reference sequence). V lost 3 bases, J lost 1 base, and 12 bases lay in between. The CDR3 covers 15 residues. CDR3 DNA sequence: TGTGCCAGCAGTTTCTCGAGGTCTACGAACACTGAAGCTTTCTTT. This gives the protein CASSFSRSTNTEAFF.

This clonotype was seen more than once but under ten times. Within a library made for alpha chains, this beta chain is off target, and its count is uninformative. The chain couples TRBV29-1 to TRBJ2-7, with 8 bases lining up with TRBD1. This CDR3 contains 13 residues. V shed 5 bases, J shed 4 bases, and the junction held 7 bases outside the gene matches. Germline V gene data show CDR1 as SQVTM and CDR2 as ANQGSEA. The CDR3 DNA reads TGCAGCGTTCGGACAGGGTGGGGGTACGAGCAGTACTTC. Translation gives CSVRTGWGYEQYF.

There are many counts of this clonotype. The size of this beta chain means little, since it is a stray read in a library made for alpha chains. V gene TRBV14 combines with J gene TRBJ2-4; D is ambiguous. Germline-derived CDR1 and CDR2 are SGHDN and FVKESK. The V gene lost 1 base and the J gene lost 6 bases, with 7 bases spanning the gap. The CDR3 covers 13 residues. The CDR3 loop reads CASSQGERNIQYF. In DNA, the CDR3 is TGTGCCAGCAGCCAAGGGGAAAGAAACATTCAGTACTTC.

This clonotype was observed many times. Found in a library prepared for alpha chains, this beta chain is an off-target read, and its abundance has little meaning. The chain couples TRBV20-1 to TRBJ2-3; the match to TRBD2 covers 8 bases. V gave up 3 bases and J gave up 4 bases; unmatched junction bases: 6. CDR1 DFQATT and CDR2 SNEGSKA come from the germline V gene (reference sequence). CDR3 length: 14 amino acids. The CDR3 DNA follows: TGCAGTGCTAGTCCAGCGGGAGTCTCAGATACGCAGTATTTT. Its protein is CSASPAGVSDTQYF.

This clonotype was seen at least ten times. Little can be read into the size of this beta chain, an off-target read in a library designed for alpha chains. The V and J genes are TRBV7-9 and TRBJ2-7; 9 nucleotides line up with TRBD2. V was pared by 1 base and J by 0 bases, with 4 bases of the junction left unmatched. The CDR3 is 16 amino acids. Germline lookup yields CDR1 SEHNR and CDR2 FQNEAQ (reference sequence). The CDR3: CASSLGASGASYEQYF. The CDR3 DNA is TGTGCCAGCAGCTTAGGGGCTAGCGGGGCCTCCTACGAGCAGTACTTC.

This clonotype showed up many times. Found in a library prepared for alpha chains, this beta chain is an off-target read, and its abundance has little meaning. The chain has TRBV7-3 and TRBJ2-1, with 7 bases matching TRBD1. V lost 5 bases and J lost 4; bases outside the gene matches: 8. CDR1 and CDR2 (germline): SGHTA, FQGTGA. The CDR3 is made up of 15 amino acids. The CDR3, as DNA: TGTGCCAGCAGCCGGGACAGCTCCTTATACAATGAGCAGTTCTTC. Amino acid sequence: CASSRDSSLYNEQFF. Full variable domain (rest looked up from reference TRBV7-3 and TRBJ2-1): GAGVSQTPSNKVTEKGKYVELRCDPISGHTALYWYRQSLGQGPEFLIYFQGTGAADDSGLPNDRFFAVRPEGSVSTLKIQRTERGDSAVYLCASSRDSSLYNEQFFGPGTRLTVL.

This clonotype was found many times. Because the library targeted alpha chains, this beta chain is an off-target read whose size means little. The gene calls are TRBV18 and TRBJ1-2; D possibly corresponds to TRBD1 (5 bases). The CDR3 extends over 15 amino acids. The germline gives CDR1 KGHSH, CDR2 LQKENI. Trimming shortened V by 2 bases and J by 4 bases, and 14 bases separated the two germline ends. The CDR3 DNA sequence: TGTGCCAGCTCACCAACGGCCAGGGAAAGCTATGGCTACACCTTC. This sequence encodes CASSPTARESYGYTF.

This clonotype is medium-sized (0.01 to 0.1%) by share. Since it is a stray read in a library aimed at alpha chains, this beta chain has a size that is not meaningful. The J gene is TRBJ2-7, the V gene TRBV7-9; D unresolved. V was trimmed by 5 bases and J by 2 bases, leaving 7 bases between them. CDR3 length: 12 residues. Germline loops: CDR1 SEHNR, CDR2 FQNEAQ (reference sequence). The DNA for the CDR3 is TGTGCCAGCAGCCCGACACCCTACGAGCAGTACTTC. This encodes CASSPTPYEQYF.

This clonotype was observed many times. A library prepared for alpha chains yielded this beta chain as an off-target read; its size is of little meaning. The J gene is TRBJ2-2, the V gene TRBV10-1; no reliable D call. CDR1 WNHNN and CDR2 SYGVQD come from the germline V gene (reference sequence). CDR3 length: 13 residues. V dropped 5 bases and J dropped 5 bases, with 9 bases sitting between them. The CDR3 DNA sequence: TGCGCCAGCAGTACCCGATCAACCGGGGAGCTGTTTTTT. Residues: CASSTRSTGELFF.

Ten or more counts support this clonotype. The size of this beta chain means little, since it is a stray read in a library made for alpha chains. The chain uses TRBV18 and TRBJ1-2; D not resolved. Trimming removed 2 bases from V and 7 bases from J, with 5 bases in between. Germline V gives CDR1 KGHSH, CDR2 LQKENI. This CDR3 spans 11 amino acids. As DNA, the CDR3 is TGTGCCAGCTCACCAAACACTGGCTACACCTTC. Its translation is CASSPNTGYTF.

The table lists this clonotype with many counts. This beta chain appears as a stray read in a library generated for alpha chains; its size is not informative. The V gene is TRBV10-3, the J gene TRBJ1-1; TRBD1 matches at 10 bases. The CDR3 has 12 residues. Germline assignment: CDR1 ENHRY and CDR2 SYGVKD. V was clipped by 10 bases and J by 3 bases; unmatched bases: 2. CDR3 sequence: CATGTGDTEAFF. The CDR3 nucleotides read TGTGCCACTGGGACAGGGGACACTGAAGCTTTCTTT.

This clonotype was recorded many times. This beta chain slipped into a library made for alpha chains as a stray read, so its size is not meaningful. The chain has TRBV5-1 and TRBJ2-7, with 7 bases identical to TRBD2. Germline V gene lookup returns CDR1 SGHRS and CDR2 YFSETQ. The CDR3 is made up of 14 amino acids. The V and J ends lost 1 base and 4 bases, in that order; junction bases with no gene match: 5. The CDR3 nucleotides are TGCGCCAGCAGCTTGCAGTCGGGGGGATACGAGCAGTACTTC. Translated: CASSLQSGGYEQYF.

This clonotype was picked up many times. The library was built for alpha chains, so this beta chain is an off-target read and its size means little. V gene TRBV20-1 combines with J gene TRBJ2-5; 10 bases line up with TRBD2. The CDR3 has 14 amino acids. J gave up 3 bases and V 0 bases, and 1 base lay outside the gene matches. Germline V gene sequence: CDR1 DFQATT, CDR2 SNEGSKA (reference sequence). DNA of the CDR3: TGCAGTGCTAGAGATCTAGCGGGAGAAGAGACCCAGTACTTC. This gives the protein CSARDLAGEETQYF.

This clonotype was detected ten times or more. This beta chain turned up in a library designed for alpha chains; as an off-target read, its abundance says little. This sequence joins TRBV7-9 and TRBJ2-1, with a tentative D call TRBD2 (5 bases). V was shortened by 4 bases and J by 1 base, with 14 bases between the two germline ends. CDR3 length: 16 amino acids. Germline V gene lookup returns CDR1 SEHNR and CDR2 FQNEAQ (reference sequence). The CDR3 sequence is CASSSGYGGSYNEQFF. The CDR3 DNA is TGTGCCAGCAGCTCGGGGTATGGTGGGTCCTACAATGAGCAGTTCTTC.

This clonotype appeared once. The library was designed around alpha chains, so this beta chain is a stray read whose abundance carries little weight. The V gene is TRBV6-5, the J gene TRBJ2-7; D is undetermined. The CDR3 covers 14 residues. Per germline, CDR1 MNHEY and CDR2 SVGAGI. Trimming pared 5 bases from V and 4 bases from J, leaving 15 bases between. The CDR3 reads CASSRTTPLYEQYF. The CDR3 DNA reads TGTGCCAGCAGTCGGACCACGCCGCTTTACGAGCAGTACTTC.

To note about this clonotype: Since the library was made to target alpha chains, this beta chain is a stray read and its abundance is not meaningful. V usage is TRBV7-9 and J usage is TRBJ1-4; D is uncertain. V was trimmed by 3 bases and J by 8 bases, leaving 7 bases between them. The CDR3 has 12 amino acids. Germline assignment: CDR1 SEHNR and CDR2 FQNEAQ (reference sequence). The CDR3 sequence is CASSFDSEKLFF. The CDR3 DNA reads as TGTGCCAGCAGCTTTGACTCCGAAAAACTGTTTTTT.

This clonotype qualifies as medium-sized. This beta chain is a stray sequence in a library constructed for alpha chains; its clone size is not meaningful. The rearrangement links TRBV29-1 to TRBJ1-1, with D unclear. The CDR3 is 13 amino acids. The V and J ends lost 4 bases and 1 base respectively, with 10 bases between them. CDR1 and CDR2 from the germline V gene are SQVTM and ANQGSEA. The CDR3 reads CSVVGSPNTEAFF. CDR3 DNA sequence: TGCAGCGTTGTTGGCAGCCCGAACACTGAAGCTTTCTTT.